This T cell receptor (beta chain) originates from a study of T cell changes during pregnancy in multiple sclerosis. The data were produced by immunoSEQ multiplex PCR, yet TCRdb's version contains in-frame clones alone and is incomplete. Among 45,000 to 70,000 clones listed, around 92% were seen once. Germline V gene sequence: CDR1 SGHTA, CDR2 FQGNSA. V was pared by 5 bases and J by 0 bases, with 13 bases between. The CDR3 loop spans 15 amino acids. The J gene is TRBJ1-1, the V gene TRBV7-2; D not resolved. Sequencing was performed on CD4+ T cells from peripheral blood mononuclear cells, taken after pregnancy. The source is a female donor in good health, enrolled as a control in a pregnancy study. The CDR3 loop is CASSPSRVVNTEAFF. DNA for the CDR3: TGTGCCAGCAGCCCTAGTCGGGTAGTGAACACTGAAGCTTTCTTT.